A single sample is the source of the 31 T cell receptor beta chains below, sequenced in a study of human T cells and chemical hapten exposure. Indicated time point: patch test 3, about 24 weeks after DPC sensitization. Treatment of the sample: therapeutic diphenylcyclopropenone sensitization with weekly scalp DPC. Via MiXCR, TCRdb re-called the RACE reads, giving one row per CDR3 protein. The data contain 190,000 or so distinct CDR3 sequences, around 25% of them singletons. This material consisted of whole blood, taken in connection with sensitization to the hapten diphenylcyclopropenone (DPC). The receptors stem from a middle-aged woman with alopecia areata. Some clones in this sample may be carry-over from other donors' samples.

This clonotype was counted between two and nine times. The gene calls are TRBV5-1 and TRBJ1-1, with a weak D call TRBD1 (6 bases). The CDR3 loop spans 15 amino acids. V lost 0 bases and J lost 5, with 14 bases in between. The germline V gene encodes CDR1 SGHRS and CDR2 YFSETQ. The CDR3 nucleotides are TGCGCCAGCAGCTTGGGGGGGGCCCGAGGGACTGAAGCTTTCTTT. It is translated as CASSLGGARGTEAFF.

There are a few counts of this clonotype. The rearrangement joins TRBV5-1 to TRBJ2-5, with 7 bases lining up with TRBD1. The V gene's germline CDR1 is SGHRS and CDR2 YFSETQ. The V segment lost 3 bases and the J segment 2 bases; nucleotides outside the gene matches: 1. The CDR3 is made up of 13 amino acids. The CDR3: CASSWDSQETQYF. The CDR3 DNA reads TGCGCCAGCAGCTGGGACAGTCAAGAGACCCAGTACTTC.

The rearrangement links TRBV4-1 to TRBJ2-3, with 16 bases matching TRBD2. The CDR3 runs 21 residues. In germline, CDR1 is MGHRA, CDR2 YSYEKL. Germline trimming cut 5 bases from V and 2 bases from J; bases unmatched to any gene: 16. CDR3 in amino acids: CASSTPSGTSGRASATDTQYF. The CDR3 DNA follows: TGCGCCAGCAGCACCCCCTCCGGGACTAGCGGGAGGGCCTCGGCCACAGATACGCAGTATTTT.

J is TRBJ1-5 and V is TRBV7-9, with D maybe TRBD1 (6 bases). The CDR3 totals 15 residues. Germline V CDR1 and CDR2: SEHNR, FQNEAQ (reference sequence). V was shortened by 1 base and J by 5 bases, with 12 bases between the two germline ends. Here the CDR3 reads CASSLEGDGYQPQHF. The CDR3 DNA reads TGTGCCAGCAGCTTAGAGGGGGACGGTTATCAGCCCCAGCATTTT.

This clonotype was counted a few times. The chain employs TRBV18 and TRBJ1-6, with D tentatively TRBD1 (5 bases). Trimming stripped 4 bases from V and 8 bases from J, with 18 bases between. This CDR3 has 16 amino acids. Germline CDR1 reads KGHSH; CDR2 reads LQKENI. CDR3 sequence (DNA): TGTGCCAGCTCACTTCCCTTGGGGGGTCTAGATTCACCCCTCCACTTT. Protein product: CASSLPLGGLDSPLHF.

In regard to this clonotype: One end of the junction varies from germline; a read error may be responsible. The V call is TRBV7-7, the J call TRBJ2-5; the match to TRBD2 covers 8 bases. Germline-derived CDR1 and CDR2 are SSHAT and FNYEAQ (reference sequence). The CDR3 is 14 residues long. DNA of the CDR3: TGTGCTAGCAGCTTAGCGGGGCTCGGGAAGACCCAGTACTTC. It codes for CASSLAGLGKTQYF.

The chain couples TRBV20-1 to TRBJ2-3, with D maybe TRBD2 (6 bases). This CDR3 spans 12 amino acids. V lost 6 bases and J 4 bases, leaving 11 bases between the germline ends. Germline CDR1 DFQATT, CDR2 SNEGSKA (reference sequence). This CDR3 is CSAGGSPDTQYF. CDR3 coding DNA: TGCAGTGCGGGGGGTAGCCCAGATACGCAGTATTTT.

This CDR3 is CASSYSWGGLAGGGGEQFF. CDR3 bases: TGTGCCAGCAGTTACTCGTGGGGGGGGCTAGCGGGAGGAGGCGGTGAGCAGTTCTTC. The chain combines TRBV6-5 with TRBJ2-1; TRBD2 matches at 11 bases. The germline V gene encodes CDR1 MNHEY and CDR2 SVGAGI. V trimming: 0 bases; J trimming: 9 bases; junction bases outside the gene matches: 16. This CDR3 has 19 amino acids.

The genes are TRBV6-2 or TRBV6-3 and TRBJ2-2, with TRBD1 matching 9 bases. The CDR3 length is 16 residues. Germline lookup yields CDR1 MNHEY and CDR2 SVGEGT. V shed 0 bases, J shed 2 bases, and the junction held 1 base outside the gene matches. CDR3 residues: CASSYSDRGNTGELFF. The DNA for the CDR3 is TGTGCCAGCAGTTACTCGGACAGGGGAAACACCGGGGAGCTGTTTTTT.

The rearrangement joins TRBV6-5 to TRBJ2-7; the match to TRBD1 covers 8 bases. The CDR3 extends over 14 amino acids. V gave up 2 bases and J gave up 6 bases; unmatched junction bases: 6. Germline CDR1 MNHEY, CDR2 SVGAGI. The CDR3 DNA reads TGTGCCAGCAGTTACCGAGGACAGGGAGGCGAGCAGTACTTC. Translation: CASSYRGQGGEQYF.

The V call is TRBV6-6, the J call TRBJ2-7; D tentatively reads TRBD1 or TRBD2 (6 bases each). The V gene's germline CDR1 is MNHNY and CDR2 SVGAGI (reference sequence). V lost 7 bases, J lost 9 bases, and 16 bases lay in between. This CDR3 has 12 residues. In DNA, the CDR3 is TGTGCCAGCAACCCCCAGGGGACTGTGCAGTACTTC. Its translation: CASNPQGTVQYF.

In this sample, this clonotype turned up a few times. V usage is TRBV5-8 and J usage is TRBJ1-5; D call uncertain. The CDR3 runs to 14 residues. Germline-derived CDR1 and CDR2 are SGHTS and YDEGEE. V was pared by 1 base and J by 5 bases, with 10 bases between. CDR3 DNA sequence: TGTGCCAGCAGCTTGTATGACGGTGATCAGCCCCAGCATTTT. As protein: CASSLYDGDQPQHF.

The CDR3 spells CAISESNGPSSYEQYF. Written as DNA, the CDR3 is TGTGCCATCAGTGAGTCGAACGGACCTAGCTCCTACGAGCAGTACTTC. The V call is TRBV10-3, the J call TRBJ2-7; D is undetermined. The germline gives CDR1 ENHRY, CDR2 SYGVKD. CDR3 length equals 16 residues. V gave up 0 bases and J gave up 0 bases, with 12 bases separating them.

Here the CDR3 DNA reads TGTGCCAGCAGTTACTCGGGACTAAGCTCCTACAATGAGCAGTTCTTC. This encodes CASSYSGLSSYNEQFF. The V gene is TRBV6-5, the J gene TRBJ2-1, with 7 bases identical to TRBD2. J lost 0 bases, V lost 0 bases, and 2 bases had no gene match. This CDR3 region has 16 residues. Germline CDR1 is MNHEY and CDR2 is SVGAGI.

This clonotype occurred a few times. The gene calls are TRBV7-9 and TRBJ2-3, with a tentative D call TRBD1 (6 bases). Germline assignment: CDR1 SEHNR and CDR2 FQNEAQ (reference sequence). The CDR3 has 14 residues. V was clipped by 5 bases and J by 7 bases, with 16 bases between them. The CDR3 loop reads CASSPSGTPNTQYF. As DNA, the CDR3 is TGTGCCAGCAGCCCCTCAGGGACACCCAATACGCAGTATTTT.

The chain uses TRBV6-2 or TRBV6-3 and TRBJ2-1; 11 positions agree with TRBD2. The CDR3 length is 18 residues. V was clipped by 2 bases and J by 1 base; unmatched bases: 7. Germline V gene data show CDR1 as MNHEY and CDR2 as SVGEGT. This CDR3 is CASSYVPSGRKSYNEQFF. CDR3 coding DNA: TGTGCCAGCAGTTACGTCCCTAGCGGGAGGAAATCCTACAATGAGCAGTTCTTC.

This clonotype has more than one count but fewer than ten. V gene TRBV20-1 combines with J gene TRBJ1-1, with 9 bases identical to TRBD1. J was trimmed by 4 bases and V by 1 base; bases with no gene match: 10. CDR3 length equals 16 residues. Germline CDR1 and CDR2: DFQATT and SNEGSKA (reference sequence). The CDR3 DNA follows: TGCAGTGCTAGAGGGATCATCTACAGGGGGCTCACTGAAGCTTTCTTT. Its protein is CSARGIIYRGLTEAFF.

This clonotype was counted only a few times. The chain combines TRBV27 with TRBJ2-1; D not certain. CDR1 is MNHEY and CDR2 is SMNVEV in the germline V gene (reference sequence). Trimming took off 2 bases at V and 10 bases at J, with 12 bases between the two ends. This CDR3 has 13 amino acids. The CDR3 DNA follows: TGTGCCAGCAGTTTACCGAGTCCGCGCGAGCAGTTCTTC. Amino acid sequence: CASSLPSPREQFF.

This clonotype was recorded a few times. The chain is built from TRBV6-5 and TRBJ2-5; D might be TRBD1 or TRBD2, each matching 6 bases. V was clipped by 7 bases and J by 5 bases, with 11 bases between them. CDR1 and CDR2 from the germline V gene are MNHEY and SVGAGI. The CDR3 extends over 12 amino acids. The CDR3: CASKGGRETQYF. The CDR3 DNA sequence: TGTGCCAGCAAGGGGGGCAGGGAGACCCAGTACTTC.

In DNA form, the CDR3 reads TGCGCCAGCACCAAGGGACAGGGAGCTGAAGCTTTCTTT. It codes for CASTKGQGAEAFF. The rearrangement links TRBV10-2 to TRBJ1-1; 9 bases map to TRBD1. There are 13 residues in the CDR3. Germline-derived CDR1 and CDR2 are WSHSY and SAAADI. The V and J ends lost 7 bases and 6 bases, in that order; junction bases with no gene match: 6.

The J gene is TRBJ1-1, the V gene TRBV29-1; D is ambiguous. CDR1 and CDR2 (germline): SQVTM, ANQGSEA. The CDR3 sequence is 11 residues long. V was clipped by 6 bases and J by 1 base, with 6 bases between them. CDR3 amino acids: CSVRPNTEAFF. The CDR3 DNA sequence: TGCAGCGTAAGGCCGAACACTGAAGCTTTCTTT.

The chain employs TRBV7-2 and TRBJ2-4, with 9 nucleotides matching TRBD1. The CDR3 loop spans 13 amino acids. Unmatched junction bases numbered 4, after V lost 5 bases and J lost 8 bases. The V gene's germline CDR1 is SGHTA and CDR2 FQGNSA. In nucleotides, the CDR3 is TGTGCCAGCAGCGGGACAGGGAGTGACATTCAGTACTTC. Its protein is CASSGTGSDIQYF.

This chain joins TRBV6-2 or TRBV6-3 and TRBJ2-1; TRBD2 matches 10 bases. CDR3 size: 14 residues. V trimming: 8 bases; J trimming: 4 bases; junction bases outside the gene matches: 5. The V gene's germline CDR1 is MNHEY and CDR2 SVGEGT. In DNA form, the CDR3 reads TGTGCCAGCGTGCAGCGGGAGGGGTACAATGAGCAGTTCTTC. Residues: CASVQREGYNEQFF.

This clonotype was detected many times. This rearrangement joins TRBV6-5 to TRBJ2-2; D uncertain. CDR1 and CDR2 from the germline V gene are MNHEY and SVGAGI. This CDR3 contains 14 residues. The V and J ends lost 4 bases and 0 bases respectively, with 6 bases between them. CDR3 region: CASSLLPNTGELFF. The CDR3 DNA is TGTGCCAGCAGTTTACTGCCGAACACCGGGGAGCTGTTTTTT.

This clonotype has just a few counts. CDR3: CASSLLSGRFTDTQYF. DNA of the CDR3: TGTGCCAGCAGTCTCTTGAGCGGGAGGTTCACAGATACGCAGTATTTT. This chain joins TRBV28 and TRBJ2-3; 9 nucleotides agree with TRBD2. The ends lost 5 bases at V and 2 bases at J; junction bases unmatched: 8. Germline-derived CDR1 and CDR2 are MDHEN and SYDVKM. The CDR3 length is 16 residues.

Only a few counts were recorded for this clonotype. The chain carries TRBV29-1 and TRBJ2-6; D call uncertain. The CDR3 is 14 amino acids. CDR1 and CDR2 (germline): SQVTM, ANQGSEA. V was clipped by 1 base and J by 2 bases, with 6 bases between them. The CDR3 reads CSVEAGAGANVLTF. CDR3 nucleotide sequence: TGCAGCGTTGAAGCTGGAGCTGGGGCCAACGTCCTGACTTTC. Full variable domain (remainder filled in from reference TRBV29-1 and TRBJ2-6): SAVISQKPSRDICQRGTSLTIQCQVDSQVTMMFWYRQQPGQSLTLIATANQGSEATYESGFVIDKFPISRPNLTFSTLTVSNMSPEDSSIYLCSVEAGAGANVLTFGAGSRLTVL.

This clonotype appeared many times. The chain uses TRBV15 and TRBJ2-4; D gene unclear. Trimming left V 4 bases short and J 7 bases short, with 11 bases between. Germline loops: CDR1 LNHNV, CDR2 YYDKDF (reference sequence). The CDR3 runs 13 residues. This CDR3 is CATSKPGFNIQYF. CDR3 in DNA: TGTGCCACCAGCAAGCCTGGTTTTAACATTCAGTACTTC.

This clonotype was detected many times. This sequence joins TRBV4-2 and TRBJ2-7; D may be TRBD1 (5 bases). The V end was cut by 0 bases, the J end by 6 bases, with 9 bases between. The CDR3 runs 13 residues. Per the germline V gene, CDR1 is LGHNA and CDR2 is YNFKEQ. The CDR3, as DNA: TGTGCCAGCAGCCAAGAAAATACAGGCGAGCAGTACTTC. It specifies CASSQENTGEQYF.

This clonotype was counted between two and nine times. This chain joins TRBV20-1 and TRBJ2-1; perhaps TRBD1 as D (6 bases). The CDR3 runs to 15 residues. Germline loops: CDR1 DFQATT, CDR2 SNEGSKA (reference sequence). Trimming removed 6 bases at V and 5 bases at J, with 20 bases between. CDR3: CSASRTAWGNNEQFF. The CDR3 DNA is TGCAGTGCCTCTAGGACAGCTTGGGGAAACAATGAGCAGTTCTTC.

This clonotype was counted a few times. The chain has TRBV6-5 and TRBJ2-3, with TRBD2 identical over 10 bases. J gave up 5 bases and V 5 bases, and 4 bases lay outside the gene matches. CDR1 MNHEY and CDR2 SVGAGI come from the germline V gene. This CDR3 is 14 amino acids long. CDR3 region: CASSPAGGGDTQYF. The CDR3 bases are TGTGCCAGCAGTCCAGCGGGAGGGGGAGATACGCAGTATTTT.

This clonotype was seen only once. This sequence joins TRBV14 and TRBJ2-2; no definite D call. Germline loops: CDR1 SGHDN, CDR2 FVKESK. This CDR3 is 15 amino acids long. Trimming cost V 2 bases and J 7 bases, with 14 bases left between them. For the CDR3, the DNA is TGTGCCAGCAGCCAACGGGCCGCTCGAAGCGGGGAGCTGTTTTTT. The encoded protein is CASSQRAARSGELFF.